This TCR beta chain is from a study of blood T cell repertoires in COVID-19. Looking at the study overall: Samples of COVID-19 (acute and convalescent) were obtained from the United States, Italy and Spain.

Germline V CDR1 and CDR2: SGHDT, YYEEEE. Trimming pared 1 base from V and 2 bases from J, leaving 11 bases between. The CDR3 is 15 residues long. TCRdb's table, derived via immunoSEQ multiplex PCR, lists solely in-frame clones and lacks some. Of roughly 430,000 clones in the sample, about 88% were seen once. This clone appeared once. Everyone who took part was roughly 18 to 89 years old, and they came from 20 to 25 US areas. The sample consisted of PBMCs or T cells enriched from blood (not recorded which). The chain couples TRBV5-6 to TRBJ2-3, with D possibly TRBD2 on 5 matching bases. This TCR was sampled from a woman between 18 and 29 years old who had been exposed to COVID-19. DNA of the CDR3: TGTGCCAGCAGCTTGACTTGGACTCTCACAGATACGCAGTATTTT. This codes for CASSLTWTLTDTQYF.